What follows describes a single TCR beta chain. What it recognizes is unknown. This sample is drawn from a study of Ad26.COV2.S vaccination and SARS-CoV-2 variants. Findings and caveats of the study: Total T cell responses may have been underestimated by the TCR breadth and depth analyses. Across vaccine and placebo recipients, the breadth of non-spike TCRs was similar. The study found higher spike-specific TCR breadth in vaccine than placebo recipients.

Sequencing was performed with immunoSEQ multiplex PCR; in TCRdb, only in-frame clones are kept and a portion is missing. The sample has a few hundred thousand clones, more than 75% seen once. Germline V CDR1 and CDR2: SGDLS, YYNGEE. CDR3 length: 15 residues. V was pared by 0 bases and J by 6 bases, with 13 bases between. Treatment given: 15 to 20 received Ad26.COV2.S at low or high dose, single or two shots; about 5 received placebo; per-sample allocation not given. Samples came from day 63 after the first vaccine or placebo injection. The clonotype was recovered from a person between 18 and 60 years old who received the Ad26.COV2.S COVID-19 vaccine or a placebo. The rearrangement links TRBV9 to TRBJ1-3, with a weak D call TRBD1 (5 bases). Sequenced material: peripheral blood, taken in a trial of Ad26.COV2.S vaccine versus placebo. The CDR3 spells CASSVAPQGLNTIYF. In DNA form, the CDR3 reads TGTGCCAGCAGCGTAGCTCCTCAGGGTCTAAACACCATATATTTT. Based on the CDR3 plus reference TRBV9 and TRBJ1-3, the full variable domain is DSGVTQTPKHLITATGQRVTLRCSPRSGDLSVYWYQQSLDQGLQFLIQYYNGEERAKGNILERFSAQQFPDLHSELNLSSLELGDSALYFCASSVAPQGLNTIYFGEGSWLTVV.